By sample share, the clone carrying this T cell receptor beta chain is medium-sized. This entry is derived from a study of identifying expanded T cells in peripheral blood. The CDR3 consists of 15 residues. Method: immunoSEQ multiplex PCR; TCRdb's copy keeps in-frame clones and lacks some. The table lists 90,000 to 100,000 clones, about 88% of them singletons, with roughly 3.9% in the top ten. The specimen sequenced was blood. The rearrangement uses TRBV21-1 and TRBJ1-4; the table's D call, TRBD1, has no DNA check behind it. TRBV21-1 represents a pseudogene. The clonotype was recovered from a person aged 18 to 75 in good health. CDR3 loop: CASSKARDRDEKLFF. CDR3 bases: TGTGCCAGCAGCAAAGCTAGGGACAGGGATGAAAAACTGTTTTTT.